This T cell receptor (beta chain) was identified in a study of blood T cell repertoires in COVID-19. Overall study: Samples of COVID-19 (acute and convalescent) were obtained from the United States, Italy and Spain. In each case, the material was cDNA or gDNA derived from T cells, B-cell-depleted T cells, or PBMCs.

Authors' data handling: Amplification of reference gene primers was used by the study to estimate nucleated cell counts. The repertoire was sequenced with immunoSEQ multiplex PCR; TCRdb's copy has only in-frame clones and lacks some. V, J and clone size were drawn from that table, and D and trimming were deduced from the DNA. The table records approximately 210,000 clones, around 80% of them present only once. The germline V gene has CDR1 SGDLS and CDR2 YYNGEE. Trimming shortened V by 1 base and J by 2 bases, and 12 bases separated the two germline ends. CDR3 length: 16 amino acids. Sequences were obtained from peripheral blood. V is TRBV9 and J is TRBJ2-2; D not resolved. The TCR sequence derives from a human donor in a cohort sampled during active COVID-19. CDR3 sequence reads: CASSVRNSLNTGELFF. The DNA of the CDR3 is TGTGCCAGCAGCGTAAGGAACAGCTTAAACACCGGGGAGCTGTTTTTT.